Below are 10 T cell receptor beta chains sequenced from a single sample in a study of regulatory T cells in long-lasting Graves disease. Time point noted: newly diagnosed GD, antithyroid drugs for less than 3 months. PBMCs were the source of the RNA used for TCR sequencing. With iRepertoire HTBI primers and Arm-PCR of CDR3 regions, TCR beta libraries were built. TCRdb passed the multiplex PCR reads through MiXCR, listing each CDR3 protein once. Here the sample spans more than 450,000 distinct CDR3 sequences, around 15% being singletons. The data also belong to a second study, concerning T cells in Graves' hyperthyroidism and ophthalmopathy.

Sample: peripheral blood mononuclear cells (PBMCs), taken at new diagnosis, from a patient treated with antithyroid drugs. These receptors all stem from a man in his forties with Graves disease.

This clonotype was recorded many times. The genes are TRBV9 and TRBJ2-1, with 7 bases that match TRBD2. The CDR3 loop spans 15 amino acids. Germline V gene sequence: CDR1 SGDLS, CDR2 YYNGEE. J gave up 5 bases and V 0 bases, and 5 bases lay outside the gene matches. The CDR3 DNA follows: TGTGCCAGCAGCGTAGATGGGACTACCAACAATGAGCAGTTCTTC. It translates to CASSVDGTTNNEQFF.

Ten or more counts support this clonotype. In DNA form, the CDR3 reads TGCGCCAGCAGCTTTTACCCGGGCTACGAGCAGTACTTC. Its protein product is CASSFYPGYEQYF. The V call is TRBV5-1, the J call TRBJ2-7; D is undetermined. CDR3 length: 13 residues. Looked up from germline, CDR1 is SGHRS and CDR2 is YFSETQ. V was cut by 2 bases and J by 3 bases, with 9 bases left in between.

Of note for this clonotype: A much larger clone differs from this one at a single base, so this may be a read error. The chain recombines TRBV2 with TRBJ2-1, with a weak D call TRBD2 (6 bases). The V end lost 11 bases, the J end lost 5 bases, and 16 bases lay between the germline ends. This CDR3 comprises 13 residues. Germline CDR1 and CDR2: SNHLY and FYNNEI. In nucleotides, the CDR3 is TGTGCCGGACTGACTAGAGTGGACAATGAGCAGTTCTTC. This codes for CAGLTRVDNEQFF.

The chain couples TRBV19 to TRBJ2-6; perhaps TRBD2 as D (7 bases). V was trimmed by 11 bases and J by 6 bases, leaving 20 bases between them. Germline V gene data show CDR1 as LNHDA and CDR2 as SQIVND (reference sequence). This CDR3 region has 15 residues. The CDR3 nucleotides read TGTGCCGCCGAGGGGGGGCGCGCTGAGGCCAACGTCCTGACTTTC. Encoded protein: CAAEGGRAEANVLTF.

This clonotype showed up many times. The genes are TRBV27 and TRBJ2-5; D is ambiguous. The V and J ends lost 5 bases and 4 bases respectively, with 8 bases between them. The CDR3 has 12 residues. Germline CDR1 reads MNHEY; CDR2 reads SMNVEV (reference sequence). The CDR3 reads CASSPTGETQYF. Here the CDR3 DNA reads TGTGCCAGCAGTCCTACGGGAGAGACCCAGTACTTC.

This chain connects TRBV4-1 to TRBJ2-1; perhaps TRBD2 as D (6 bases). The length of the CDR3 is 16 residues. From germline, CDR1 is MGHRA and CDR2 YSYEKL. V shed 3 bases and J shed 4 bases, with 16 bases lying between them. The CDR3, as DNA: TGCGCCAGCAGCCAGGCTTCCGGGAGTTTTTACAATGAGCAGTTCTTC. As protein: CASSQASGSFYNEQFF.

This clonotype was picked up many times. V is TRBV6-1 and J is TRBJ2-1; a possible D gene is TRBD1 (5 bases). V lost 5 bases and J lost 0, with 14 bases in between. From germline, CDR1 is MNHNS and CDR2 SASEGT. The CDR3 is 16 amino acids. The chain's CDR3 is CASSRTQRASYNEQFF. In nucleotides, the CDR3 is TGTGCCAGCAGTAGGACACAGCGAGCCTCCTACAATGAGCAGTTCTTC.

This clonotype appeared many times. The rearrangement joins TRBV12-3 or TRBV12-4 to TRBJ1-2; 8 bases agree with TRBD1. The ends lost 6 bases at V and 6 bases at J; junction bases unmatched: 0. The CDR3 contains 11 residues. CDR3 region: CASSRGHGYTF. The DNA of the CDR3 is TGTGCCAGCAGCAGGGGGCATGGCTACACCTTC.

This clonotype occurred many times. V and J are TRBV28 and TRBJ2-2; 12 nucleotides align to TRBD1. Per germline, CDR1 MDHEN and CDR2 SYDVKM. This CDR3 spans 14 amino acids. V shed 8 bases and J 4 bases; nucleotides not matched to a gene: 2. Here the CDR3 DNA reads TGTGCCAGCCGGGGACAGGGGGCCACCGGGGAGCTGTTTTTT. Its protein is CASRGQGATGELFF.

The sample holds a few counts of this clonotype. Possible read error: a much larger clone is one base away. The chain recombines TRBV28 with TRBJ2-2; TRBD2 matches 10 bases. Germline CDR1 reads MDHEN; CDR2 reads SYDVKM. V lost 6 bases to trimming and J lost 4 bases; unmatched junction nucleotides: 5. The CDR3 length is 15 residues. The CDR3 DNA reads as TGTGCCAGCAGGTTCGGGACTAGCGTCACCGGGGAGCTGTTTTTT. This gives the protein CASRFGTSVTGELFF.